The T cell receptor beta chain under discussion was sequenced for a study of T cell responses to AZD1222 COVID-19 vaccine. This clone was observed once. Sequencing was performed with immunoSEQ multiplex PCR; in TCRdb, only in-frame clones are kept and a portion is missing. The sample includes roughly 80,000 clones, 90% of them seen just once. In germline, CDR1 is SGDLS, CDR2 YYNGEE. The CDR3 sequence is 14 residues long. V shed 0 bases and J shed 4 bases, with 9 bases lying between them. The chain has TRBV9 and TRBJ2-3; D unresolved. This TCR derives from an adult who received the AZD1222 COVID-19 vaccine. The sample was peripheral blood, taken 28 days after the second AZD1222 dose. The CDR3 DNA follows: TGTGCCAGCAGCGTAGGAACAATGGCAGATACGCAGTATTTT. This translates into CASSVGTMADTQYF.